The 13 T cell receptor beta chains reported below all come from one sample, sequenced in a study of blood T cells in healthy people across ages. A second PCR of about 6 to 12 cycles used a sample-barcoded 5' primer and a J-beta primer mix. TCRdb passed the 5' RACE reads through MiXCR, listing each CDR3 protein once. Among nearly 800,000 distinct CDR3 sequences listed, around three fifths were seen once. Sequenced sample: blood. The receptors derive from a man between 40 and 49 years old in good health.

This clonotype was observed a few times. This rearrangement joins TRBV6-5 to TRBJ2-4, with 7 bases matching TRBD1. Germline V gene sequence: CDR1 MNHEY, CDR2 SVGAGI. V shed 5 bases, J shed 9 bases, and the junction held 13 bases outside the gene matches. This CDR3 has 15 amino acids. The CDR3 DNA is TGTGCCAGCAGTAACCGACAGGGTGGCGGAAGCATTCAGTACTTC. This codes for CASSNRQGGGSIQYF.

This clonotype was recorded a few times. The chain recombines TRBV27 with TRBJ2-7; TRBD2 matches 7 bases. The germline gives CDR1 MNHEY, CDR2 SMNVEV (reference sequence). The CDR3 is 15 residues long. J lost 5 bases, V lost 2 bases, and 9 bases had no gene match. The DNA for the CDR3 is TGTGCCAGCAGTTTAAAGGGGCGGGAGAGAGACGAGCAGTACTTC. As protein: CASSLKGRERDEQYF.

DNA of the CDR3: TGTGCCAGCAGTCGGGGACAGGGCTACGAGCAGTACTTC. Protein product: CASSRGQGYEQYF. This sequence joins TRBV3-1 and TRBJ2-7, with 9 bases that match TRBD1. This CDR3 is built from 13 residues. The trim removed 6 bases at V and 3 bases at J, leaving 3 bases unmatched. CDR1 and CDR2 from the germline V gene are LGHDT and YNNKEL (reference sequence).

This clonotype was counted between two and nine times. One end of the junction does not line up with germline, which may come from a read error. This chain links TRBV5-1 with TRBJ2-2; D may be TRBD1 (6 bases). Germline V lookup: CDR1 SGHRS, CDR2 YFSETQ. The length of the CDR3 is 13 residues. CDR3 sequence (DNA): TGCGCCAGCAGCTACGACAGTGCAGGGGTGCTGTTTTTT. Translated: CASSYDSAGVLFF.

The chain uses TRBV14 and TRBJ2-7, with D possibly being TRBD1 (6 bases). The CDR3 has 14 amino acids. Deletions cut 0 bases from V and 3 bases from J, with 9 bases between. Germline CDR1 SGHDN, CDR2 FVKESK. The CDR3 here is CASSQEQGNYEQYF. CDR3 in DNA: TGTGCCAGCAGCCAAGAACAGGGTAACTACGAGCAGTACTTC.

The chain joins TRBV29-1 to TRBJ2-2; 7 bases agree with TRBD2. This CDR3 is 15 amino acids long. Germline V gene data show CDR1 as SQVTM and CDR2 as ANQGSEA. V lost 0 bases to trimming and J lost 0 bases; unmatched junction nucleotides: 1. The CDR3 DNA reads as TGCAGCGTTGAAGAAGGGACTACGAACACCGGGGAGCTGTTTTTT. Translating it yields CSVEEGTTNTGELFF.

The CDR3 loop is CASSQESRSPLHF. The CDR3 nucleotides read TGCGCCAGCAGCCAAGAGAGTCGATCACCCCTCCACTTT. The chain has TRBV4-3 and TRBJ1-6; D is uncertain. Germline V gene sequence: CDR1 LGHNA, CDR2 YSLEER. Trimming removed 0 bases from V and 10 bases from J, with 7 bases in between. The CDR3 sequence is 13 residues long.

V and J are TRBV11-2 and TRBJ2-7; D uncertain. The end of the DNA aligns better with TRBJ2-1, so the J call may be wrong. CDR1 and CDR2 (germline): SGHAT, FQNNGV. The length of the CDR3 is 13 residues. The CDR3 coding sequence is TGTGCCAGCAGCTTAGATACAGCTGGCCAGCAGTTCTTC. Amino acid sequence: CASSLDTAGQQFF.

V and J are TRBV27 and TRBJ2-7; D perhaps matches TRBD1 (6 bases). The CDR3 loop spans 14 amino acids. The V end lost 4 bases, the J end lost 1 base, and 11 bases lay between the germline ends. Germline V gene sequence: CDR1 MNHEY, CDR2 SMNVEV (reference sequence). Here the CDR3 DNA reads TGTGCCAGCAGTTGGGGGCGCGGGTCCTACGAGCAGTACTTC. It codes for CASSWGRGSYEQYF.

The J gene is TRBJ1-1, the V gene TRBV27; 7 bases fit TRBD1. V lost 0 bases and J lost 5; bases outside the gene matches: 9. CDR3 length: 16 residues. CDR1 MNHEY and CDR2 SMNVEV come from the germline V gene (reference sequence). CDR3 bases: TGTGCCAGCAGTTTATCGATGACAGGGATGGGGACTGAAGCTTTCTTT. Protein product: CASSLSMTGMGTEAFF.

This clonotype was observed a handful of times. The chain carries TRBV5-8 and TRBJ1-6; D is ambiguous. CDR3 size: 14 residues. Germline V gene sequence: CDR1 SGHTS, CDR2 YDEGEE. The ends were cut back, 0 bases at V and 10 bases at J, with 11 bases in the middle. The CDR3 loop is CASSLGLRNSPLHF. The CDR3 bases are TGTGCCAGCAGCTTGGGTTTACGAAACTCACCCCTCCACTTT.

The rearrangement joins TRBV27 to TRBJ2-3; D is undetermined. The CDR3 totals 13 residues. Between the trimmed V and J ends, which lost 5 bases and 4 bases, there was a span of 10 bases. Germline CDR1 MNHEY, CDR2 SMNVEV (reference sequence). The CDR3: CASSVFLADTQYF. In nucleotides, the CDR3 is TGTGCCAGCAGTGTATTTCTCGCAGATACGCAGTATTTT.

This clonotype occurred a few times. This rearrangement joins TRBV6-5 to TRBJ2-7, with D uncertain. Trimming removed 2 bases at V and 2 bases at J, with 10 bases between. Germline values: CDR1 MNHEY, CDR2 SVGAGI. This CDR3 has 14 amino acids. In DNA, the CDR3 is TGTGCCAGCAGTTACGATGATGGAACCTACGAGCAGTACTTC. It yields the protein CASSYDDGTYEQYF.